Listed here are 27 T cell receptor beta chains from one sample, sequenced in a study of siplizumab effects on memory and regulatory T cells. Data came from immunoSEQ multiplex PCR; TCRdb stores just in-frame clones and leaves some out. The table records tens of thousands of clones, 90% to 95% of them present only once. What was sequenced was CD8+ T cells sorted from blood. Source of these receptors: a human donor in good health.

The chain is built from TRBV4-1 and TRBJ1-5; 7 nucleotides agree with TRBD1. Per the germline V gene, CDR1 is MGHRA and CDR2 is YSYEKL. The trim removed 2 bases at V and 3 bases at J, leaving 1 base unmatched. The CDR3 totals 14 residues. The CDR3 region is CASSQQGDNQPQHF. CDR3 nucleotides: TGCGCCAGCAGCCAACAGGGGGACAATCAGCCCCAGCATTTT.

V is TRBV4-3 and J is TRBJ2-7, with 9 bases fitting TRBD1. With V trimmed by 4 bases and J by 4 bases, 2 bases remained unmatched. This CDR3 spans 13 amino acids. Germline CDR1 is LGHNA and CDR2 is YSLEER. The CDR3 sequence: CASSPDRGYEQYF. The CDR3 DNA follows: TGCGCCAGCAGCCCGGACAGGGGATACGAGCAGTACTTC.

The chain employs TRBV28 and TRBJ1-2; TRBD1 agrees at 9 bases. J gave up 7 bases and V 5 bases, and 8 bases lay outside the gene matches. The CDR3 sequence is 14 residues long. In germline, CDR1 is MDHEN, CDR2 SYDVKM. In DNA, the CDR3 is TGTGCCAGCAGTCCACCGGGACAGGGAAGTGGCTACACCTTC. Translating gives CASSPPGQGSGYTF.

This chain joins TRBV6-6 and TRBJ2-1, with a possible D match to TRBD1 (5 bases). The CDR3 runs to 12 residues. Between the trimmed V and J ends, which lost 6 bases and 5 bases, there was a span of 8 bases. CDR1 is MNHNY, CDR2 SVGAGI, per germline (reference sequence). The DNA for the CDR3 is TGTGCCAGCAGCCAGGGAAACAATGAGCAGTTCTTC. It yields the protein CASSQGNNEQFF.

This clone was observed a handful of times. As DNA, the CDR3 is TGTGCCAGCAGCGTAGTTTCAGGCTATGGCTACACCTTC. This translates into CASSVVSGYGYTF. The chain employs TRBV9 and TRBJ1-2; the D is unclear. Germline V gene sequence: CDR1 SGDLS, CDR2 YYNGEE. The CDR3 length is 13 residues. With 0 bases removed from V and 4 bases from J, the gap between germline ends came to 7 bases. The entire variable domain, with the rest obtained from reference TRBV9 and TRBJ1-2, is as follows: DSGVTQTPKHLITATGQRVTLRCSPRSGDLSVYWYQQSLDQGLQFLIQYYNGEERAKGNILERFSAQQFPDLHSELNLSSLELGDSALYFCASSVVSGYGYTFGSGTRLTVV.

The gene calls are TRBV2 and TRBJ2-1; D may match TRBD1 or TRBD2 (5 bases each). The CDR3 loop spans 15 amino acids. V was clipped by 6 bases and J by 2 bases, with 14 bases between them. From germline, CDR1 is SNHLY and CDR2 FYNNEI. For the CDR3, the DNA is TGTGCCAGCAGCGAGGACGGGGCCCCCTACAATGAGCAGTTCTTC. Residues: CASSEDGAPYNEQFF.

CDR3 bases: TGTGCCAGCAGCCCAGTTTCAACTAATGAAAAACTGTTTTTT. It specifies CASSPVSTNEKLFF. V is TRBV7-9 and J is TRBJ1-4, with D unresolved. Germline CDR1 SEHNR, CDR2 FQNEAQ (reference sequence). Trimming removed 5 bases at V and 0 bases at J, with 7 bases between. The CDR3 has 14 residues.

The genes are TRBV4-3 and TRBJ1-4, with D unclear. Trimming took 0 bases from V and 3 from J, leaving 17 bases between them. This CDR3 comprises 18 residues. Germline lookup yields CDR1 LGHNA and CDR2 YSLEER. Here the CDR3 DNA reads TGCGCCAGCAGCCAAGATGAATACGGGAAGCGCCCTAATGAAAAACTGTTTTTT. This encodes CASSQDEYGKRPNEKLFF.

V is TRBV11-1 and J is TRBJ1-3; tentatively, D is TRBD1 (5 bases). This CDR3 has 15 amino acids. Germline V gene lookup returns CDR1 SGHAT and CDR2 FQDESV (reference sequence). Trimming cost V 5 bases and J 4 bases, with 15 bases left between them. In DNA, the CDR3 is TGTGCCAGCAGCATGGGACTTTCAGCAGGAAACACCATATATTTT. Its translation: CASSMGLSAGNTIYF. The whole variable domain, filled in from reference TRBV11-1 and TRBJ1-3, reads EAEVAQSPRYKITEKSQAVAFWCDPISGHATLYWYRQILGQGPELLVQFQDESVVDDSQLPKDRFSAERLKGVDSTLKIQPAELGDSAMYLCASSMGLSAGNTIYFGEGSWLTVV.

CDR3 in amino acids: CASSMFAPTGELFF. For the CDR3, the DNA is TGTGCCAGTAGTATGTTCGCTCCCACCGGGGAGCTGTTTTTT. This rearrangement joins TRBV19 to TRBJ2-2, with D unclear. CDR1 is LNHDA and CDR2 is SQIVND in the germline V gene (reference sequence). Trimming pared 3 bases from V and 4 bases from J, leaving 9 bases between. The CDR3 extends over 14 amino acids.

The chain has TRBV9 and TRBJ2-3; D gene ambiguous. CDR3 length: 14 residues. Per the germline V gene, CDR1 is SGDLS and CDR2 is YYNGEE. V dropped 1 base and J dropped 6 bases, with 12 bases sitting between them. The CDR3 spells CASSVFSEMDTQYF. In DNA, the CDR3 is TGTGCCAGCAGCGTATTTTCTGAGATGGATACGCAGTATTTT.

This chain joins TRBV6-4 and TRBJ1-5; no definite D call. V lost 2 bases, J lost 7 bases, and 9 bases lay in between. The CDR3 totals 13 residues. Germline V gene lookup returns CDR1 MRHNA and CDR2 SNTAGT. This chain's CDR3 is CASSDTDGQPQHF. The CDR3 nucleotides read TGTGCCAGCAGTGACACGGACGGGCAGCCCCAGCATTTT.

V gene TRBV30 combines with J gene TRBJ2-5; D unresolved. The V end lost 0 bases, the J end lost 5 bases, and 13 bases lay between the germline ends. Germline V gives CDR1 GTSNPN, CDR2 SVGIG (reference sequence). This CDR3 contains 14 residues. The CDR3 DNA sequence: TGTGCCTGGAGTGTACTGGGCGGTCAGGAGACCCAGTACTTC. This encodes CAWSVLGGQETQYF. Based on the CDR3 plus reference TRBV30 and TRBJ2-5, the full variable domain is SQTIHQWPATLVQPVGSPLSLECTVEGTSNPNLYWYRQAAGRGLQLLFYSVGIGQISSEVPQNLSASRPQDRQFILSSKKLLLSDSGFYLCAWSVLGGQETQYFGPGTRLLVL.

The chain is built from TRBV9 and TRBJ2-1; 8 bases fit TRBD2. Germline CDR1 reads SGDLS; CDR2 reads YYNGEE. Trimming took 0 bases from V and 2 from J; bases not matched to a gene: 1. This CDR3 has 15 residues. The CDR3 bases are TGTGCCAGCAGCGTAGACGGGAGGGCCTACAATGAGCAGTTCTTC. Its protein product is CASSVDGRAYNEQFF.

The chain recombines TRBV27 with TRBJ2-7; D perhaps matches TRBD1 (6 bases). Per the germline V gene, CDR1 is MNHEY and CDR2 is SMNVEV (reference sequence). Trimming shortened V by 3 bases and J by 4 bases, and 10 bases separated the two germline ends. The CDR3 sequence is 13 residues long. This CDR3 is CASSLGRGYEQYF. The CDR3 DNA sequence: TGTGCCAGCAGTTTGGGCAGGGGTTACGAGCAGTACTTC.

V and J are TRBV11-2 and TRBJ2-3, with 7 bases that match TRBD2. The CDR3 is 15 residues long. The V and J ends lost 6 bases and 0 bases, in that order; junction bases with no gene match: 6. Germline assignment: CDR1 SGHAT and CDR2 FQNNGV. Here the CDR3 reads CASRGRVESTDTQYF. In DNA, the CDR3 is TGTGCCAGCAGGGGGAGGGTCGAGAGCACAGATACGCAGTATTTT.

CDR3 bases: TGTGCCAGCAGGATGTCAACTAGCGGGCAAGAGACCCAGTACTTC. Protein product: CASRMSTSGQETQYF. The chain combines TRBV7-8 with TRBJ2-5; 9 bases align to TRBD2. Germline V gene sequence: CDR1 SGHVS, CDR2 FQNEAQ. J gave up 2 bases and V 6 bases, and 7 bases lay outside the gene matches. CDR3 length: 15 amino acids.

The CDR3 protein is CASRGGGPRNEQFF. CDR3 sequence (DNA): TGTGCCAGCAGAGGGGGAGGCCCCAGGAATGAGCAGTTCTTC. The chain uses TRBV6-5 and TRBJ2-1; D possibly matches TRBD1 or TRBD2 (6 bases each). V gave up 6 bases and J gave up 7 bases, with 16 bases separating them. CDR1 and CDR2 (germline): MNHEY, SVGAGI. CDR3 length: 14 amino acids.

The rearrangement joins TRBV7-2 to TRBJ2-1; D gene uncertain. In germline, CDR1 is SGHTA, CDR2 FQGNSA. The germline V and J ends were trimmed by 1 base and 6 bases, with 19 bases remaining between them. The CDR3 extends over 17 amino acids. CDR3 DNA: TGTGCCAGCAGCTTAGAGGGCCTACCCTACGCCCCCAATGAGCAGTTCTTC. This gives the protein CASSLEGLPYAPNEQFF.

The V gene is TRBV5-1, the J gene TRBJ2-1, with 10 positions matching TRBD2. Losses at the gene ends were 5 bases for V and 1 base for J; bases not matched to a gene: 6. Germline CDR1 is SGHRS and CDR2 is YFSETQ. The CDR3 has 16 residues. The CDR3 sequence: CASRLTSGSSYNEQFF. The CDR3 DNA reads as TGCGCCAGCAGGTTGACTAGCGGGTCTTCCTACAATGAGCAGTTCTTC.

The V call is TRBV5-1, the J call TRBJ2-3; D call uncertain. Germline V gene data show CDR1 as SGHRS and CDR2 as YFSETQ. V lost 4 bases, J lost 6 bases, and 15 bases lay in between. The CDR3 consists of 14 residues. The CDR3 spells CASSDGIVADTQYF. The DNA of the CDR3 is TGCGCCAGCAGCGACGGCATCGTCGCCGATACGCAGTATTTT.

The chain carries TRBV7-3 and TRBJ2-1; 12 positions match TRBD1. The CDR3 is 16 residues long. V shed 1 base, J shed 9 bases, and the junction held 7 bases outside the gene matches. The germline V gene has CDR1 SGHTA and CDR2 FQGTGA. CDR3 coding DNA: TGTGCCAGCAGCTTAATCTCCGGGACAGGGGGCGGTGAGCAGTTCTTC. Its translation is CASSLISGTGGGEQFF.

The gene calls are TRBV4-1 and TRBJ2-2; D call uncertain. Germline loops: CDR1 MGHRA, CDR2 YSYEKL. Trimming took off 0 bases at V and 6 bases at J, with 2 bases between the two ends. The CDR3 runs to 12 residues. The chain's CDR3 is CASSQEAGELFF. The CDR3, as DNA: TGCGCCAGCAGCCAAGAAGCCGGGGAGCTGTTTTTT.

The chain couples TRBV6-5 to TRBJ2-2; the D gene is possibly TRBD1 (5 bases). Per germline, CDR1 MNHEY and CDR2 SVGAGI. The CDR3 is made up of 11 amino acids. With 8 bases removed from V and 6 bases from J, the gap between germline ends came to 7 bases. The CDR3 loop is CASATAGELFF. The CDR3 DNA follows: TGTGCCAGCGCGACAGCCGGGGAGCTGTTTTTT.

The chain's CDR3 is CASSLGYQETQYF. As DNA, the CDR3 is TGTGCCAGCAGTTTGGGGTACCAAGAGACCCAGTACTTC. The V gene is TRBV28, the J gene TRBJ2-5; D is unclear. From germline, CDR1 is MDHEN and CDR2 SYDVKM. Trimming stripped 3 bases from V and 0 bases from J, with 5 bases between. This CDR3 has 13 residues.

CDR3 protein: CASSVGRENYGYTF. CDR3 in DNA: TGTGCCAGCAGCGTAGGGAGGGAAAACTATGGCTACACCTTC. This rearrangement joins TRBV9 to TRBJ1-2; no definite D call. The germline CDR1 and CDR2 sequences are SGDLS and YYNGEE. The CDR3 spans 14 residues. V lost 0 bases and J lost 2, with 8 bases in between.

The sample holds a few counts of this clone. CDR3 nucleotides: TGTGCCAGCAGCTTAGGGGCAGGGGGTAACTATGGCTACACCTTC. Its translation is CASSLGAGGNYGYTF. This chain connects TRBV7-9 to TRBJ1-2, with TRBD1 matching 7 bases. The CDR3 has 15 residues. In germline, CDR1 is SEHNR, CDR2 FQNEAQ (reference sequence). V lost 1 base to trimming and J lost 1 base; unmatched junction nucleotides: 3.